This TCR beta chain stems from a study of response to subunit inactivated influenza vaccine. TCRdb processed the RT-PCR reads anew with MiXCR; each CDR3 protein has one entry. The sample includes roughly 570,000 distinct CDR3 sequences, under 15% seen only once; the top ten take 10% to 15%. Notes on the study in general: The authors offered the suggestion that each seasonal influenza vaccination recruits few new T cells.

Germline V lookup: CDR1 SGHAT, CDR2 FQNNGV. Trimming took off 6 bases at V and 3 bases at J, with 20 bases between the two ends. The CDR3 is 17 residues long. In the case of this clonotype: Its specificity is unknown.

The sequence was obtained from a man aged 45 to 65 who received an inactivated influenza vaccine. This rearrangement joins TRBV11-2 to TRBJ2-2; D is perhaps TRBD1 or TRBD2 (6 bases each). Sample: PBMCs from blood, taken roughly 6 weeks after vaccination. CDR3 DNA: TGTGCCAGCAGTCATTATAGGGGGGAACGGGACACCGGGGAGCTGTTTTTT. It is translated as CASSHYRGERDTGELFF.